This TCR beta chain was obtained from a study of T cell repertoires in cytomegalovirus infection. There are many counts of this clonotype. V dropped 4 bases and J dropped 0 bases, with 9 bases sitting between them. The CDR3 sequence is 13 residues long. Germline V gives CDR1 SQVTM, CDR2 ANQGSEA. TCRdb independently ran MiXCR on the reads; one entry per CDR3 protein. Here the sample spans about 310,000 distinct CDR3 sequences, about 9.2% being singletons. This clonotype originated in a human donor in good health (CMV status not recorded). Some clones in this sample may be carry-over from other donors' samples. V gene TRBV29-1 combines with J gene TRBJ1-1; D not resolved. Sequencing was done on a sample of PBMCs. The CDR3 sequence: CSVGHGLNTEAFF. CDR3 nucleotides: TGCAGCGTTGGACACGGATTGAACACTGAAGCTTTCTTT.